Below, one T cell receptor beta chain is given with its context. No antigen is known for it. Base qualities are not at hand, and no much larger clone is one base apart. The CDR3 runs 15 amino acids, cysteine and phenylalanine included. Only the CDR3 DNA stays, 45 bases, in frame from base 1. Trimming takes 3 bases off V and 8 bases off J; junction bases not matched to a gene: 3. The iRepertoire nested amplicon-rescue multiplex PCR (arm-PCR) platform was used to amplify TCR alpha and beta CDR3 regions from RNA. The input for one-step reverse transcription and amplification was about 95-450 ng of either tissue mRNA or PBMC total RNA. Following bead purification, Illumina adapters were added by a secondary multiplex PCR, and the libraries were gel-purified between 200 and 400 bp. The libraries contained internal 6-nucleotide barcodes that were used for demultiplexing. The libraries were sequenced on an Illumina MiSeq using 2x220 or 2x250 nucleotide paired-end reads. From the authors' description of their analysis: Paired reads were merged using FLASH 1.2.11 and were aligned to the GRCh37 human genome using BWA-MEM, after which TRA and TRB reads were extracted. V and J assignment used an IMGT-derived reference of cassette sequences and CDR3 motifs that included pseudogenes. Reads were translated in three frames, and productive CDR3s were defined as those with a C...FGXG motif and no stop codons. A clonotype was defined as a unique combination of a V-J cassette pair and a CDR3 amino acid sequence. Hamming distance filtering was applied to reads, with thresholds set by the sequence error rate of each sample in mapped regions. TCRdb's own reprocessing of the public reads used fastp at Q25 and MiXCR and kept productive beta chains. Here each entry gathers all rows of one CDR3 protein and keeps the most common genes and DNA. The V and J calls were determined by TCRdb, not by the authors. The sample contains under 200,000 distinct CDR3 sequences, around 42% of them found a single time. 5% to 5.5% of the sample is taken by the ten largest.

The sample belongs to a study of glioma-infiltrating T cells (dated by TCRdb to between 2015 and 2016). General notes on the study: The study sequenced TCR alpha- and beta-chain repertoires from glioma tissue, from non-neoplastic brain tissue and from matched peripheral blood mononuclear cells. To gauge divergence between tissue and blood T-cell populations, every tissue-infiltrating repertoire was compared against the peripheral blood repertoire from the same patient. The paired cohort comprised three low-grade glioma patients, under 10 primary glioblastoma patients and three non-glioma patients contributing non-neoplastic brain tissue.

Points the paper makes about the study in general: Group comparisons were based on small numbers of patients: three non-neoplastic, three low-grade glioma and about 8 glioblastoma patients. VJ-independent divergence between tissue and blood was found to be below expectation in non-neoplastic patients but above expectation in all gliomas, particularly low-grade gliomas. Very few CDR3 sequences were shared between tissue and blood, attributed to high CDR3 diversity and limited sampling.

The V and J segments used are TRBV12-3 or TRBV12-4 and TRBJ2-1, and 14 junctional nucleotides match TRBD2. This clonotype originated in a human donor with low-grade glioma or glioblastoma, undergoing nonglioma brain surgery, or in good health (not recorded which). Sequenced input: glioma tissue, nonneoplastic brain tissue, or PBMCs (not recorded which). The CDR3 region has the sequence CASSLTSGGGYEQFF. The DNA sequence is TGTGCCAGCAGTTTGACTAGCGGGGGGGGTTATGAGCAGTTCTTC.